The 18 T cell receptor beta chains given below trace back to one sample, sequenced in a study of regulatory T cells in long-lasting Graves disease. The sample's time point: newly diagnosed GD, antithyroid drugs for less than 3 months. PBMC RNA was the source of the TCR library. HTBI primers from iRepertoire and Arm-PCR of CDR3 regions yielded the TCR beta libraries. TCRdb called the multiplex PCR reads again in MiXCR, with one record for every CDR3 protein. The data contain about 380,000 distinct CDR3 sequences, roughly 16% of them seen just once; the ten biggest clones take up about 24%. The material sequenced was peripheral blood mononuclear cells (PBMCs), taken at new diagnosis, from a patient treated with antithyroid drugs. These receptors were collected from a female donor with Graves disease.

As concerns this clonotype: A single base is all that separates this from a far larger clone, so a read error is likely. The gene calls are TRBV5-1 and TRBJ2-3; 7 positions agree with TRBD2. The junction had 8 bases not matched to a gene; V was cut back by 4 bases and J by 6 bases. Per the germline V gene, CDR1 is SGHRS and CDR2 is YFSETQ. The CDR3 extends over 14 amino acids. The CDR3 DNA is TGCGCCAGCAGCGCGAGCGGGGAAGAGGATACGCAGTATTTT. Translated: CASSASGEEDTQYF.

About this clonotype itself: Only one base separates this from a far larger clonotype, so it likely reflects a read error. The gene calls are TRBV29-1 and TRBJ2-7; TRBD2 aligns across 7 bases. This CDR3 has 15 amino acids. Germline V CDR1 and CDR2: SQVTM, ANQGSEA. V shed 5 bases and J 7 bases; nucleotides not matched to a gene: 17. Here the CDR3 reads CSVPLTSVSNNEQYF. CDR3 DNA: TGCAGCGTTCCCCTTACTAGCGTTTCTAACAATGAGCAGTACTTC.

This clonotype was recorded only once. The V and J genes are TRBV28 and TRBJ2-5; 11 bases agree with TRBD1. The CDR3 runs to 16 residues. J was trimmed by 7 bases and V by 3 bases; bases with no gene match: 10. Germline V lookup: CDR1 MDHEN, CDR2 SYDVKM. CDR3 sequence: CASSFSPDRGLVTQYF. In nucleotides, the CDR3 is TGTGCCAGCAGTTTTTCCCCGGACAGGGGGCTGGTGACCCAGTACTTC.

This clonotype has ten or more counts. The rearrangement uses TRBV2 and TRBJ1-1, with D unclear. Germline V gene lookup returns CDR1 SNHLY and CDR2 FYNNEI. The V gene lost 8 bases and the J gene lost 2 bases, with 6 bases spanning the gap. The length of the CDR3 is 11 residues. The CDR3 spells CASALNTEAFF. CDR3 sequence (DNA): TGTGCCAGCGCACTAAACACTGAAGCTTTCTTT.

This clonotype was detected many times. The chain combines TRBV7-2 with TRBJ2-3; 13 nucleotides match TRBD2. This CDR3 spans 16 amino acids. Germline loops: CDR1 SGHTA, CDR2 FQGNSA. With V trimmed by 5 bases and J by 2 bases, 4 bases remained unmatched. CDR3 DNA sequence: TGTGCCAGCAGCCCGGGACTAGCGGGGCCCACAGATACGCAGTATTTT. Translated: CASSPGLAGPTDTQYF.

This chain joins TRBV7-2 and TRBJ2-7, with D perhaps TRBD1 (6 bases). Trimming took 8 bases from V and 5 from J, leaving 10 bases between them. The CDR3 totals 11 residues. From germline, CDR1 is SGHTA and CDR2 FQGNSA. DNA for the CDR3: TGTGCCAGCGAGAGGGGGAACGAGCAGTACTTC. This sequence encodes CASERGNEQYF.

This clonotype was seen repeatedly, ten times or more. The chain employs TRBV6-5 and TRBJ1-1, with D uncertain. Trimming took off 0 bases at V and 2 bases at J, with 10 bases between the two ends. Germline-derived CDR1 and CDR2 are MNHEY and SVGAGI. The CDR3 spans 15 residues. For the CDR3, the DNA is TGTGCCAGCAGTTACTCGATCACGGGAAACACTGAAGCTTTCTTT. It yields the protein CASSYSITGNTEAFF.

By sample share, this clonotype is medium-sized. This rearrangement joins TRBV29-1 to TRBJ2-7; TRBD1 matches 10 bases. Germline V gene sequence: CDR1 SQVTM, CDR2 ANQGSEA. The CDR3 has 15 residues. V shed 6 bases and J 6 bases; nucleotides not matched to a gene: 14. The CDR3 DNA is TGCAGCGTCGTTCGGTTCGGGACAGGGGTCCCCGAGCAGTACTTC. The encoded protein is CSVVRFGTGVPEQYF.

This clonotype showed up many times. The chain links TRBV30 to TRBJ2-7, with D uncertain. The V gene's germline CDR1 is GTSNPN and CDR2 SVGIG (reference sequence). V was trimmed by 2 bases and J by 6 bases, leaving 8 bases between them. This CDR3 contains 11 residues. As DNA, the CDR3 is TGTGCCTGGAGTCCCCTGAGCGAGCAGTACTTC. This gives the protein CAWSPLSEQYF.

This clonotype has ten or more counts. Written as DNA, the CDR3 is TGTGCCAGCAGCTTAGTCACGGGCATGAACACTGAAGCTTTCTTT. This codes for CASSLVTGMNTEAFF. The chain couples TRBV7-2 to TRBJ1-1; D is ambiguous. Trimming removed 1 base at V and 0 bases at J, with 9 bases between. CDR1 SGHTA and CDR2 FQGNSA come from the germline V gene. CDR3 size: 15 residues.

V usage is TRBV6-2 or TRBV6-3 and J usage is TRBJ1-2; TRBD1 might be the D (6 bases). In germline, CDR1 is MNHEY, CDR2 SVGEGT. V lost 5 bases, J lost 8 bases, and 18 bases lay in between. The CDR3 is 14 amino acids. In DNA, the CDR3 is TGTGCCAGCAGTCCACAGGGTTGGGATTACGGCTACACCTTC. It is translated as CASSPQGWDYGYTF.

The table lists this clonotype with many counts. The rearrangement uses TRBV6-2 or TRBV6-3 and TRBJ2-2; 10 nucleotides match TRBD1. From germline, CDR1 is MNHEY and CDR2 SVGEGT. V lost 9 bases and J lost 1; bases outside the gene matches: 2. The CDR3 is 14 residues long. CDR3 in DNA: TGTGCCAGTCGGACAGGGGGGAACACCGGGGAGCTGTTTTTT. It codes for CASRTGGNTGELFF.

This clonotype was seen repeatedly, ten times or more. This chain links TRBV3-1 with TRBJ1-4; TRBD1 might be the D (5 bases). Germline CDR1 reads LGHDT; CDR2 reads YNNKEL (reference sequence). CDR3 length: 15 residues. Trimming pared 4 bases from V and 6 bases from J, leaving 15 bases between. This chain's CDR3 is CASSRRQLLDEKLFF. The DNA for the CDR3 is TGTGCCAGCAGCCGCCGACAGCTACTCGATGAAAAACTGTTTTTT.

The J gene is TRBJ2-7, the V gene TRBV12-3 or TRBV12-4, with TRBD2 identical over 10 bases. The V gene end was trimmed by 6 bases and the J gene end by 6 bases; junction bases not matched to a gene: 11. This CDR3 has 15 amino acids. Here the CDR3 reads CASSRFSGGIREQYF. Here the CDR3 DNA reads TGTGCCAGCAGCCGCTTTAGCGGGGGGATCCGCGAGCAGTACTTC.

This clonotype was observed at least ten times. In DNA, the CDR3 is TGTGCCAGCTACGGCGGAACAGGGGGATACGAGCAGTACTTC. Its translation: CASYGGTGGYEQYF. This chain joins TRBV27 and TRBJ2-7; 8 positions match TRBD1. The CDR3 loop spans 14 amino acids. Losses at the gene ends were 8 bases for V and 4 bases for J; bases not matched to a gene: 10. Germline-derived CDR1 and CDR2 are MNHEY and SMNVEV (reference sequence).

This clonotype appeared many times. The rearrangement uses TRBV30 and TRBJ1-6; TRBD1 is a possible D gene (5 bases). The ends were cut back, 0 bases at V and 10 bases at J, with 13 bases in the middle. This CDR3 comprises 14 residues. Germline V gene sequence: CDR1 GTSNPN, CDR2 SVGIG (reference sequence). CDR3 protein: CAWSVGVGRSPLHF. CDR3 in DNA: TGTGCCTGGAGTGTAGGGGTCGGGAGATCACCCCTCCACTTT.

This chain connects TRBV10-3 to TRBJ2-1; TRBD2 might be the D (7 bases). The ends were cut back, 3 bases at V and 9 bases at J, with 21 bases in the middle. This CDR3 has 16 amino acids. Germline-derived CDR1 and CDR2 are ENHRY and SYGVKD. This CDR3 reads CAISESWAGATVEQFF. The CDR3 nucleotides read TGTGCCATCAGTGAATCGTGGGCGGGGGCCACGGTTGAGCAGTTCTTC.

For the CDR3, the DNA is TGTGCCAGCAGCATACCGGGACAGATCCAAGAGACCCAGTACTTC. Its protein is CASSIPGQIQETQYF. This sequence joins TRBV2 and TRBJ2-5; 7 bases match TRBD1. CDR1 is SNHLY and CDR2 is FYNNEI in the germline V gene. Trimming removed 6 bases from V and 1 base from J; junction bases left unmatched: 8. There are 15 residues in the CDR3.